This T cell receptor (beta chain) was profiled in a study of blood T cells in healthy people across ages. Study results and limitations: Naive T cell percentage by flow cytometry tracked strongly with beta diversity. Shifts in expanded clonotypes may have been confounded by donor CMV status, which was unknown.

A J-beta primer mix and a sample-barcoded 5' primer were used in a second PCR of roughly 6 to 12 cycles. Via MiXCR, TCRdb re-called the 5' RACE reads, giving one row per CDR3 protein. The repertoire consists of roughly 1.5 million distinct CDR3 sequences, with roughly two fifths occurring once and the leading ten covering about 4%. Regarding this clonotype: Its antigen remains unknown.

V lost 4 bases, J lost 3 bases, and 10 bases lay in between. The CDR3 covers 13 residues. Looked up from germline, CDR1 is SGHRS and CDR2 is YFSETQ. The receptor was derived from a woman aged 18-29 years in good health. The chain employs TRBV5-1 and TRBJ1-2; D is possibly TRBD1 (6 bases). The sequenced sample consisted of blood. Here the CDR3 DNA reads TGCGCCAGCAGCAGGGGGTTGGACTATGGCTACACCTTC. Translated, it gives CASSRGLDYGYTF.